The 15 T cell receptor beta chains in this list originate from one sample, sequenced in a study of T cell repertoires in cytomegalovirus infection. TCRdb re-called the reads through MiXCR, storing one row per CDR3 protein. The sample consists of 150,000 or so distinct CDR3 sequences, around a quarter of them appearing once. The sequenced sample consisted of PBMCs. The receptor source for this set is a human donor in good health (CMV status not recorded). Some clones in this sample may be carry-over from other donors' samples.

The CDR3 reads CASSQEGVSNQPQHF. In DNA form, the CDR3 reads TGTGCCAGCAGCCAAGAGGGGGTTAGCAATCAGCCCCAGCATTTT. This chain links TRBV14 with TRBJ1-5; D possibly corresponds to TRBD1 (5 bases). Germline V lookup: CDR1 SGHDN, CDR2 FVKESK. The CDR3 spans 15 residues. The ends were cut back, 0 bases at V and 0 bases at J, with 6 bases in the middle.

The J gene is TRBJ2-5, the V gene TRBV20-1; D remains ambiguous. Germline values: CDR1 DFQATT, CDR2 SNEGSKA (reference sequence). Trimming shortened V by 0 bases and J by 5 bases, and 13 bases separated the two germline ends. The CDR3 loop spans 14 amino acids. CDR3 nucleotide sequence: TGCAGTGCTAGAGAAGCCGAAAAAATGGAGACCCAGTACTTC. It encodes CSAREAEKMETQYF.

The V gene is TRBV19, the J gene TRBJ1-5; 8 bases map to TRBD1. After removal of 5 bases from V and 7 bases from J, the junction contained 4 bases not matched to a gene. Per germline, CDR1 LNHDA and CDR2 SQIVND (reference sequence). This CDR3 region has 13 residues. In nucleotides, the CDR3 is TGTGCCAGTAGTGGACAGGGCCCCCAGCCCCAGCATTTT. Translation gives CASSGQGPQPQHF.

In its sample, this clonotype was seen once. A much bigger clone sits one base away, suggesting this may be a read error. The CDR3 sequence: CASSLFSGEDVLGTGELFF. CDR3 DNA: TGTGCCAGCAGCTTATTTTCAGGGGAAGACGTCCTGGGTACCGGGGAGCTGTTTTTT. The chain is built from TRBV7-6 and TRBJ2-2; the D gene is possibly TRBD1 (6 bases). The ends were cut back, 2 bases at V and 5 bases at J, with 24 bases in the middle. The CDR3 is 19 amino acids. Germline loops: CDR1 SGHVS, CDR2 FNYEAQ.

This clonotype was detected only a few times. The chain uses TRBV4-1 and TRBJ2-2, with 7 bases aligning to TRBD2. This CDR3 is built from 15 residues. The germline gives CDR1 MGHRA, CDR2 YSYEKL. The junction had 2 bases not matched to a gene; V was cut back by 2 bases and J by 2 bases. CDR3: CASSQSGINTGELFF. CDR3 DNA: TGCGCCAGCAGCCAAAGCGGGATTAACACCGGGGAGCTGTTTTTT.

This clonotype was detected a few times. The rearrangement joins TRBV12-3 or TRBV12-4 to TRBJ2-2; TRBD2 matches 11 bases. Losses at the gene ends were 3 bases for V and 2 bases for J; bases not matched to a gene: 5. This CDR3 has 17 amino acids. This CDR3 is CASSFLAGGLNTGELFF. DNA of the CDR3: TGTGCCAGCAGTTTCCTAGCGGGAGGCCTTAACACCGGGGAGCTGTTTTTT.

Here the CDR3 reads CASSLADRENYGYTF. As DNA, the CDR3 is TGTGCCAGCAGCTTGGCCGACAGGGAAAACTATGGCTACACCTTC. The rearrangement joins TRBV5-6 to TRBJ1-2; TRBD1 agrees at 7 bases. Germline values: CDR1 SGHDT, CDR2 YYEEEE. The J segment lost 2 bases and the V segment lost 0 bases, leaving 4 bases of the junction unmatched. This CDR3 is built from 15 residues.

The chain couples TRBV28 to TRBJ2-3; D could derive from TRBD1 or TRBD2 (5 bases each). V shed 7 bases and J shed 3 bases, with 20 bases lying between them. The germline V gene encodes CDR1 MDHEN and CDR2 SYDVKM. CDR3 size: 16 residues. CDR3 DNA: TGTGCCAGCACCTTTGAGGGGCTCAGTGGTACAGATACGCAGTATTTT. Translation gives CASTFEGLSGTDTQYF.

This clonotype was counted at least ten times. V is TRBV6-2 or TRBV6-3 and J is TRBJ1-5, with D unresolved. The germline V gene encodes CDR1 MNHEY and CDR2 SVGEGT. The CDR3 runs 17 residues. Trimming shortened V by 0 bases and J by 6 bases, and 18 bases separated the two germline ends. In DNA form, the CDR3 reads TGTGCCAGCAGTTACTCCGAGGCTATAGCGTGGAGTCAGCCCCAGCATTTT. It yields the protein CASSYSEAIAWSQPQHF.

The CDR3: CAWKRRTYNEQFF. The CDR3 bases are TGTGCCTGGAAGCGGCGGACCTACAATGAGCAGTTCTTC. V and J are TRBV30 and TRBJ2-1; D is possibly TRBD2 (5 bases). V was clipped by 4 bases and J by 2 bases, with 9 bases between them. Germline CDR1 is GTSNPN and CDR2 is SVGIG (reference sequence). The CDR3 spans 13 residues.

This rearrangement joins TRBV2 to TRBJ2-1, with D unresolved. Germline V gene sequence: CDR1 SNHLY, CDR2 FYNNEI. This CDR3 spans 16 amino acids. The V end lost 2 bases, the J end lost 2 bases, and 13 bases lay between the germline ends. The CDR3: CASSENLAPPYNEQFF. CDR3 DNA: TGTGCCAGCAGTGAAAACTTAGCCCCCCCCTACAATGAGCAGTTCTTC.

V usage is TRBV20-1 and J usage is TRBJ1-2; D unclear. In germline, CDR1 is DFQATT, CDR2 SNEGSKA (reference sequence). Trimming shortened V by 6 bases and J by 0 bases, and 11 bases separated the two germline ends. The CDR3 contains 13 residues. CDR3 amino acids: CSALQVSNYGYTF. Here the CDR3 DNA reads TGCAGTGCCCTCCAGGTCTCTAACTATGGCTACACCTTC.

The V call is TRBV7-9, the J call TRBJ1-6; 8 positions agree with TRBD1. The CDR3 has 14 residues. The germline V gene encodes CDR1 SEHNR and CDR2 FQNEAQ (reference sequence). V shed 6 bases, J shed 7 bases, and the junction held 5 bases outside the gene matches. For the CDR3, the DNA is TGTGCCAGCAGACGACAGGGGTGGAATTCACCCCTCCACTTT. It encodes CASRRQGWNSPLHF.

This clonotype was seen repeatedly, ten times or more. This sequence joins TRBV3-1 and TRBJ2-7, with D unresolved. CDR1 is LGHDT, CDR2 YNNKEL, per germline (reference sequence). The CDR3 is 14 amino acids. V gave up 1 base and J gave up 0 bases, with 7 bases separating them. The DNA for the CDR3 is TGTGCCAGCAGCCAAGCCCATAGCTCCTACGAGCAGTACTTC. Residues: CASSQAHSSYEQYF.

This clonotype was observed a handful of times. V and J are TRBV29-1 and TRBJ2-1; 7 nucleotides line up with TRBD1. CDR3 length: 13 residues. Germline assignment: CDR1 SQVTM and CDR2 ANQGSEA. V dropped 4 bases and J dropped 8; count of bases not matched to a gene: 8. CDR3 sequence: CSVGGKTGDEQFF. The CDR3 bases are TGCAGCGTTGGGGGAAAAACAGGGGATGAGCAGTTCTTC.